This entry features one T cell receptor beta chain sequence. The CDR3 spans 13 residues. V lost 2 bases and J 6 bases, leaving 12 bases between the germline ends. Germline V gene lookup returns CDR1 SGHRS and CDR2 YFSETQ. This entry is derived from a study of T cell changes during pregnancy in multiple sclerosis. Using immunoSEQ multiplex PCR, the repertoire was profiled, and TCRdb retains in-frame clones only, with some absent. The sample carries 70,000 to 75,000 clones, 80% to 95% recorded once. This chain uses TRBV5-1 with TRBJ2-7; no firm D call. The specimen comprised peripheral blood, sampled in the second trimester of pregnancy. The TCR originated in a female donor with multiple sclerosis, enrolled in a pregnancy study. CDR3 nucleotide sequence: TGCGCCAGCAGCTTTATTGCGGATAGCGAGCAGTACTTC. Amino acids: CASSFIADSEQYF.